The text below deals with one T cell receptor beta chain. Antigen: not known. This record comes from a study of T cell responses to AZD1222 COVID-19 vaccine. General observations from the study: Donors skewed white British and female; clonal diversity was possibly underestimated. Repertoires were obtained only post-peak T cell response.

Germline loops: CDR1 SGHRS, CDR2 YFSETQ. Trimming shortened V by 3 bases and J by 0 bases, and 7 bases separated the two germline ends. This CDR3 has 14 amino acids. Produced via immunoSEQ multiplex PCR; TCRdb's table is partial and in-frame only. The sample records around 130,000 clones, about nine tenths being singletons. The chain couples TRBV5-1 to TRBJ2-1, with D hard to call. This sample comprised peripheral blood, obtained on day 0 of AZD1222 vaccination. This clonotype originated in an adult in good health. This CDR3 reads CASSSDSSYNEQFF. The CDR3, as DNA: TGCGCCAGCAGCTCTGATAGCTCCTACAATGAGCAGTTCTTC.